This T cell receptor (beta chain) is drawn from a study of OX40 agonist ivuxolimab in advanced cancers. Turning to the overall study: The costimulatory receptor OX40 (CD134) was targeted by ivuxolimab, a fully human IgG2 agonistic monoclonal antibody. Intravenous ivuxolimab was administered to patients every 2 weeks at six dose levels: 0.01, 0.1, 0.3, 1.5, 3 and 10 mg/kg. Of the roughly 51 dose-escalation patients, hepatocellular carcinoma was present in about 20, melanoma in approximately 15, renal cell carcinoma in 9 and head and neck cancer in 9. In the dose-escalation cohort, 82.7% of patients were male, and the mean age was approximately 60 years, with a range of about 20 to 79. Patients were allowed to have had prior anti-PD-1, anti-PD-L1 or anti-CTLA-4 therapy, and approximately 40% of the dose-escalation patients had previously received checkpoint inhibitors. Partial responses were achieved by three dose-escalation patients, of whom one had hepatocellular carcinoma and two had cutaneous melanoma. Peripheral TCRbeta sequencing was intended to test whether TCR sequence diversity was altered and clonal T-cell expansion was caused by ivuxolimab. The monotherapy dose-escalation portion (N ≈ 56 patients) of the phase I ivuxolimab trial is reported in the paper.

Here is what the overall study found, with its caveats: After ivuxolimab, expanded clones were on average more numerous among CD8+ T cells than among CD4+ T cells. In the 0.1-3.0 mg/kg groups, partial responders were among the patients with the lowest normalized peripheral clonal expansion, particularly in CD8+ T cells. Which antigens the clonally expanded peripheral T cells were specific for was not determined. At doses of 0.1 to 3.0 mg/kg, clonal expansion of both CD4+ and CD8+ blood T cells was observed from baseline to week 6. Low levels of normalized T-cell clonal expansion were also seen in some patients who did not respond.

About this clone: No cognate antigen has been identified for it. Qualities for individual bases were not recorded, and no much larger clone is one base off.

To sequence the TCRbeta CDR3 region, genomic DNA was isolated from the sorted cells. The immunoSEQ Assay was used for sequencing of TCRbeta CDR3 regions. TCRdb mirrors the immuneACCESS table, restricted to in-frame sequences. Some clones are absent from its copies; in checked studies, under half trace to an unresolved V gene, and the reason for the others is unknown. The sample table lists about 45,000 clones, roughly nine tenths of them with a count of one. 25% to 35% of the sample belongs to the ten largest clones. The trial excluded patients who had a history of autoimmune disease or were on systemic immunosuppression. In every dose cohort, peripheral blood was drawn for TCR sequencing at baseline, cycle 4 day 1, and cycle 7 day 1. The samples were taken from a phase I, first-in-human, multicenter, open-label dose-escalation trial of ivuxolimab. The trial enrolled adults with locally advanced or metastatic head and neck squamous cell, hepatocellular, melanoma or renal cell carcinoma. Before TCR sequencing, CD4+ T cells and CD8+ T cells from peripheral blood were sorted into separate populations.

The receptor's source is an adult with an advanced solid tumor such as melanoma, head and neck, liver or kidney cancer. Sequences were derived from CD4+ or CD8+ T cells sorted from blood, sampled in a trial of the OX40 agonist ivuxolimab.

The nucleotide sequence reads as follows: TGTGCCAGAACCGGGACGGAAATCACGGACTATGGCTACACCTTC. Its translation reads: CARTGTEITDYGYTF. Recombination joined TRBV6-4 with TRBJ1-2; D gene: possibly TRBD1, on 5 matching bases. In the germline V gene, CDR1 corresponds to MRHNA and CDR2 to SNTAGT. Trimming takes 9 bases from V and 3 bases from J, and the germline ends sit 20 bases apart. Inclusive of the bounding cysteine and phenylalanine, the CDR3 is 15 residues long. The only DNA kept is the CDR3, 45 bases in frame from the first base.